This TCR beta chain was sequenced during a study of T cell changes during pregnancy in multiple sclerosis. The germline V gene has CDR1 SGDLS and CDR2 YYNGEE. This CDR3 has 14 amino acids. V was pared by 5 bases and J by 5 bases, with 14 bases between. Data came from immunoSEQ multiplex PCR; TCRdb stores just in-frame clones and leaves some out. The repertoire holds 70,000 to 85,000 clones, with around 90% as singletons. The sequencing here drew on peripheral blood, taken before pregnancy. The chain employs TRBV9 and TRBJ2-1, with D perhaps TRBD2 (6 bases). This clonotype was sampled from a female donor with multiple sclerosis, enrolled in a pregnancy study. This CDR3 is CASSAPGTHNEQFF. The CDR3 region has the DNA TGTGCCAGCAGTGCACCCGGGACTCACAATGAGCAGTTCTTC.